This T cell receptor (beta chain) was identified during a study of Ad26.COV2.S vaccination and SARS-CoV-2 variants. Per the germline V gene, CDR1 is SGHRS and CDR2 is YFSETQ. CDR3 length equals 15 residues. Unmatched junction bases numbered 4, after V lost 1 base and J lost 5 bases. Treatment indicated: 19 received Ad26.COV2.S at low or high dose, single or two shots; about five received placebo; per-sample allocation not given. All samples were drawn on day 63, counting from the first vaccine or placebo injection. The table came from immunoSEQ multiplex PCR; TCRdb's copy has only in-frame clones and leaves some out. The sample contains about 680,000 clones, about 89% of which appear only once.

The material sequenced was peripheral blood, taken in a trial of Ad26.COV2.S vaccine versus placebo. This rearrangement joins TRBV5-1 to TRBJ1-5; 9 bases are shared with TRBD1. This TCR was recovered from a person between 18 and 65 years old who received the Ad26.COV2.S COVID-19 vaccine or a placebo. CDR3 region: CASSLSGQGYQPQHF. CDR3 nucleotide sequence: TGCGCCAGCAGCTTGTCGGGACAGGGCTATCAGCCCCAGCATTTT. Combining the CDR3 with reference TRBV5-1 and TRBJ1-5 gives the whole variable domain KAGVTQTPRYLIKTRGQQVTLSCSPISGHRSVSWYQQTPGQGLQFLFEYFSETQRNKGNFPGRFSGRQFSNSRSEMNVSTLELGDSALYLCASSLSGQGYQPQHFGDGTRLSIL.